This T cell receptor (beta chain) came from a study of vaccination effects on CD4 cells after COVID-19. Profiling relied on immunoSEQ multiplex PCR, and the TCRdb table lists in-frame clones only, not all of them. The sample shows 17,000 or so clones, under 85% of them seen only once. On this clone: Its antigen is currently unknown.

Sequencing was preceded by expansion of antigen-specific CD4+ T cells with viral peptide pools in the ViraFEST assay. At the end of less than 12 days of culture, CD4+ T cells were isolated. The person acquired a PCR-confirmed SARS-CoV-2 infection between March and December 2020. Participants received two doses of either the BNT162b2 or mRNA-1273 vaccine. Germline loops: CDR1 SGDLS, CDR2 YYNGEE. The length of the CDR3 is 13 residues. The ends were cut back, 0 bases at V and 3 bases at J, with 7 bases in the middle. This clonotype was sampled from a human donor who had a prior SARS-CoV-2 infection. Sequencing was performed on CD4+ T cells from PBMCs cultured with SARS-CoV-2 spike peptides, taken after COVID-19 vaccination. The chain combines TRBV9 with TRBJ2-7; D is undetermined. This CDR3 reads CASSVDGGYEQYF. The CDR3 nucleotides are TGTGCCAGCAGCGTAGATGGCGGCTACGAGCAGTACTTC.